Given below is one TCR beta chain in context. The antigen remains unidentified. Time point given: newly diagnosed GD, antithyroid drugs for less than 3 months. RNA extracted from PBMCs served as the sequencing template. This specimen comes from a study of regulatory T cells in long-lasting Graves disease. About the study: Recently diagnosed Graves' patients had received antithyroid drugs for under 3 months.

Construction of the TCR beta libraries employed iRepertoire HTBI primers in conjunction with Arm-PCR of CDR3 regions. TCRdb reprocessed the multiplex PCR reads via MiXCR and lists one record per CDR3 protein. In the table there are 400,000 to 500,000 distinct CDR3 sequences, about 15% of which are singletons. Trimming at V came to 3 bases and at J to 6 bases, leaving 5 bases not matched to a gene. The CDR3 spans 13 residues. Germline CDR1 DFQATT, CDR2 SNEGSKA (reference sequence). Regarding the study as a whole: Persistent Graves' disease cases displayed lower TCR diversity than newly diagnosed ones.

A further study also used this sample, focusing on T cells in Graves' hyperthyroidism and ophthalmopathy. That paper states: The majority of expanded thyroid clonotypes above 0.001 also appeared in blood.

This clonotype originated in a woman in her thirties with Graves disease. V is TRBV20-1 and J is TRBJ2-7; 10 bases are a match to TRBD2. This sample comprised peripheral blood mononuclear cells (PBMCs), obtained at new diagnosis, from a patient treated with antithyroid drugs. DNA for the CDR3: TGCAGTGCTAGTCCTAGCGGGAGTAGCGAGCAGTACTTC. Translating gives CSASPSGSSEQYF.